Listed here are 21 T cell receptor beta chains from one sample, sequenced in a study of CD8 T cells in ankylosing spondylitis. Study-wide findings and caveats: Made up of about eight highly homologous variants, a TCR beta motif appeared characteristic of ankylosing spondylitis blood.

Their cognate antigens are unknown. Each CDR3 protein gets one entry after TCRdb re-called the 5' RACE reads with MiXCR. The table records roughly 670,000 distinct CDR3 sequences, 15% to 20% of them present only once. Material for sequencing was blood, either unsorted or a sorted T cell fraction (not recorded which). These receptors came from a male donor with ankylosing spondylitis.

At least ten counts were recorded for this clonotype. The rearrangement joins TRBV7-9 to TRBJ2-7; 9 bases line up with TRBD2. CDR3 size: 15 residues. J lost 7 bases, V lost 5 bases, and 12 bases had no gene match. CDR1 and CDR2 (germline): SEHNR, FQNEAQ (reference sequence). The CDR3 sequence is CASSPLAGNGVEQYF. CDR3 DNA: TGTGCCAGCAGCCCTCTAGCGGGGAATGGCGTGGAGCAGTACTTC. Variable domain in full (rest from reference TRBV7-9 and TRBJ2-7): DTGVSQNPRHKITKRGQNVTFRCDPISEHNRLYWYRQTLGQGPEFLTYFQNEAQLEKSRLLSDRFSAERPKGSFSTLEIQRTEQGDSAMYLCASSPLAGNGVEQYFGPGTRLTVT.

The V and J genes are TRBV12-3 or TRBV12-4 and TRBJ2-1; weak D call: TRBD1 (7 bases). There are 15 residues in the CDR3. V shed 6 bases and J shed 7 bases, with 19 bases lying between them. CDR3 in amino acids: CASRQNRGRENEQFF. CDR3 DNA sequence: TGTGCCAGCAGACAAAACAGGGGTCGGGAGAATGAGCAGTTCTTC.

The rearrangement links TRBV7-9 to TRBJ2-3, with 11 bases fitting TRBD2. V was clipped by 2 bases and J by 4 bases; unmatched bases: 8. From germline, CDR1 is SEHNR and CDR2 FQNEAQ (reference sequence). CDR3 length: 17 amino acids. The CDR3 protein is CASSLTGLAGGPDTQYF. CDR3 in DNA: TGTGCCAGCAGCTTAACCGGCCTAGCGGGGGGACCAGATACGCAGTATTTT.

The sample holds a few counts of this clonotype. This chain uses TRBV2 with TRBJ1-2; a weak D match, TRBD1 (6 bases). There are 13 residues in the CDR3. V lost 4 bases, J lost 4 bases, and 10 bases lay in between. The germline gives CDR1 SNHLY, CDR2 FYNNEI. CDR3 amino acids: CASSGQEVYGYTF. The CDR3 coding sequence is TGTGCCAGCAGTGGACAGGAGGTCTATGGCTACACCTTC.

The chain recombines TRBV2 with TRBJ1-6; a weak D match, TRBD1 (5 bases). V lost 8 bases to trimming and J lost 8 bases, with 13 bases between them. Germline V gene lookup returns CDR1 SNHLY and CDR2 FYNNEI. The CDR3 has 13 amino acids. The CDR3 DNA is TGTGCCAGCGGGGGGACGGATTATTCACCCCTCCACTTT. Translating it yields CASGGTDYSPLHF.

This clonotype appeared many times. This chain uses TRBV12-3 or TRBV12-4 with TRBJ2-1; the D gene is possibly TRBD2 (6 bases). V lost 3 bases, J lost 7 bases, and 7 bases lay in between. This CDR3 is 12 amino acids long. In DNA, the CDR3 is TGTGCCAGCAGTTTCGGGGGAAATGAGCAGTTCTTC. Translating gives CASSFGGNEQFF.

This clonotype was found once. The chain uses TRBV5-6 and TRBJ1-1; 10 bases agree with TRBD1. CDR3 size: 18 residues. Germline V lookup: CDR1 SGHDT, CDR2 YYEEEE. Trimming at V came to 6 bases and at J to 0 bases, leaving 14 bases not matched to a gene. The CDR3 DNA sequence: TGTGCCAGCACCTTTCGACAGGGGGCGGTGCGAGTGAACACTGAAGCTTTCTTT. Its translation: CASTFRQGAVRVNTEAFF.

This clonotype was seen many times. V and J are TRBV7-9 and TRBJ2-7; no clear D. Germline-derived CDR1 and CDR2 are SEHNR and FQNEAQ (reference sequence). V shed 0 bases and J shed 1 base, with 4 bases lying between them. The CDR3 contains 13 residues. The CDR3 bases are TGTGCCAGCAGCTTAGCTAGTTCCTACGAGCAGTACTTC. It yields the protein CASSLASSYEQYF.

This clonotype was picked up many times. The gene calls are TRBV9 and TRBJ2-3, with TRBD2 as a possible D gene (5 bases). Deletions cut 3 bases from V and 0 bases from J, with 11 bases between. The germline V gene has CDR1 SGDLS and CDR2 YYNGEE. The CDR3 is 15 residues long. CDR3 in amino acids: CASSAGGLSTDTQYF. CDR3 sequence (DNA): TGTGCCAGCAGCGCCGGCGGGCTGAGCACAGATACGCAGTATTTT.

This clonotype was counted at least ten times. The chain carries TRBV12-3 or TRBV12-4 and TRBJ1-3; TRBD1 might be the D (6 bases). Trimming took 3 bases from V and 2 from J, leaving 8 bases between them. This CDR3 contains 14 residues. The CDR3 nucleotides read TGTGCCAGCAGTTTGGGGGCACCTGGAAACACCATATATTTT. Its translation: CASSLGAPGNTIYF.

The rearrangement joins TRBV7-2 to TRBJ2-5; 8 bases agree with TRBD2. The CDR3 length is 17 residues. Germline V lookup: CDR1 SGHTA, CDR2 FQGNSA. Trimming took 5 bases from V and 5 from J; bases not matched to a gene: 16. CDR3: CASSLFPLAGLEETQYF. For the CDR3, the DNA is TGTGCCAGCAGCCTTTTTCCTTTAGCGGGATTGGAGGAGACCCAGTACTTC.

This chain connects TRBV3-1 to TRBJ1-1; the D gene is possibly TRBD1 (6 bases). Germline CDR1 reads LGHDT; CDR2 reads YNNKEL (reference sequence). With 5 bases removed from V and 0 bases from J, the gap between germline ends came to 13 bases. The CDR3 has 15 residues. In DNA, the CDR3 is TGTGCCAGCAGCGAACAGGGAATCATGAACACTGAAGCTTTCTTT. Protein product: CASSEQGIMNTEAFF.

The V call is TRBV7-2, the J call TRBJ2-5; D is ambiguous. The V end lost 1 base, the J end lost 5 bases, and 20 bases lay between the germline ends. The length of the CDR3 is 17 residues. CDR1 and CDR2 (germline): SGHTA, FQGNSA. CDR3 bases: TGTGCCAGCAGCTTAGTTGTAGTCTTCGATCTCCGGGAGACCCAGTACTTC. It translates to CASSLVVVFDLRETQYF.

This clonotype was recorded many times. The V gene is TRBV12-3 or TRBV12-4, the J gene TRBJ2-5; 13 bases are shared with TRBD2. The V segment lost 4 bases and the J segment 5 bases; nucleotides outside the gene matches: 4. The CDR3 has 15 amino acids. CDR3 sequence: CASSSGLAGVETQYF. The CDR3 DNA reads TGTGCCAGCAGTTCAGGACTAGCGGGAGTGGAGACCCAGTACTTC.

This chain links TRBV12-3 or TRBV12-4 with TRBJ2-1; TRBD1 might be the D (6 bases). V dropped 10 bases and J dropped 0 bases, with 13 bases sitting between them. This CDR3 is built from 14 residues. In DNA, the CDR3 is TGTGCCACCACGGACAGTGGCTCCTACAATGAGCAGTTCTTC. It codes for CATTDSGSYNEQFF.

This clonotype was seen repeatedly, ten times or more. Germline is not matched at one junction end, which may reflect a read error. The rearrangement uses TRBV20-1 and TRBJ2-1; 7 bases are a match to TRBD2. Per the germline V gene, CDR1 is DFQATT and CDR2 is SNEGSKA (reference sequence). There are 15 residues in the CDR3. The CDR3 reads CSARESGKSYNGQFF. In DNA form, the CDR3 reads TGCAGTGCTAGGGAAAGCGGGAAGTCCTACAATGGGCAGTTCTTC.

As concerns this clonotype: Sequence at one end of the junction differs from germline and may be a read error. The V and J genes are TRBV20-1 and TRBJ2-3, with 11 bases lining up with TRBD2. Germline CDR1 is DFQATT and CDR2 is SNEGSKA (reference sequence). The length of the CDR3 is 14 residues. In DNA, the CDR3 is TGCAGTGCTAGCCGACTAGCGGGGACAGATACGCATTATTTT. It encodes CSASRLAGTDTHYF.

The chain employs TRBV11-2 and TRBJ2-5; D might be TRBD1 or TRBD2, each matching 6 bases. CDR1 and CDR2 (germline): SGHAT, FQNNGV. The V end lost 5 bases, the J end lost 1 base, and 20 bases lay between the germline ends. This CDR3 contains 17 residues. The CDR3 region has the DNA TGTGCCAGCAGCATCCGCAGGACAGCCGGGGGCCAAGAGACCCAGTACTTC. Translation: CASSIRRTAGGQETQYF. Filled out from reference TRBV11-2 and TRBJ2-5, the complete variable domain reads EAGVAQSPRYKIIEKRQSVAFWCNPISGHATLYWYQQILGQGPKLLIQFQNNGVVDDSQLPKDRFSAERLKGVDSTLKIQPAKLEDSAVYLCASSIRRTAGGQETQYFGPGTRLLVL.

The CDR3 loop reads CAWSVGELNTEAFF. CDR3 sequence (DNA): TGTGCCTGGAGTGTAGGGGAACTGAACACTGAAGCTTTCTTT. The chain uses TRBV30 and TRBJ1-1, with D possibly matching TRBD1 (5 bases). Trimming left V 0 bases short and J 0 bases short, with 8 bases between. The germline gives CDR1 GTSNPN, CDR2 SVGIG (reference sequence). This CDR3 has 14 residues.

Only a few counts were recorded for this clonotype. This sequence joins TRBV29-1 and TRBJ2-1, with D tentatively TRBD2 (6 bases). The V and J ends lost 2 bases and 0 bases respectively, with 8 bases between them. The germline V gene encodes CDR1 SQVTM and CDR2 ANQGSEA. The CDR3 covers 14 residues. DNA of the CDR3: TGCAGCGTTGAATTAGCGGCCTCCTACAATGAGCAGTTCTTC. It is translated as CSVELAASYNEQFF.

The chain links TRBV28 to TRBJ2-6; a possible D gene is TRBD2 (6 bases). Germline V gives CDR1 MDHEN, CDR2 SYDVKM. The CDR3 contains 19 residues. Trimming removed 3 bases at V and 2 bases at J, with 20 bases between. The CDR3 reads CASSFHGLRRETGANVLTF. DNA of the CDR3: TGTGCCAGCAGTTTCCACGGACTACGGAGGGAAACTGGGGCCAACGTCCTGACTTTC.